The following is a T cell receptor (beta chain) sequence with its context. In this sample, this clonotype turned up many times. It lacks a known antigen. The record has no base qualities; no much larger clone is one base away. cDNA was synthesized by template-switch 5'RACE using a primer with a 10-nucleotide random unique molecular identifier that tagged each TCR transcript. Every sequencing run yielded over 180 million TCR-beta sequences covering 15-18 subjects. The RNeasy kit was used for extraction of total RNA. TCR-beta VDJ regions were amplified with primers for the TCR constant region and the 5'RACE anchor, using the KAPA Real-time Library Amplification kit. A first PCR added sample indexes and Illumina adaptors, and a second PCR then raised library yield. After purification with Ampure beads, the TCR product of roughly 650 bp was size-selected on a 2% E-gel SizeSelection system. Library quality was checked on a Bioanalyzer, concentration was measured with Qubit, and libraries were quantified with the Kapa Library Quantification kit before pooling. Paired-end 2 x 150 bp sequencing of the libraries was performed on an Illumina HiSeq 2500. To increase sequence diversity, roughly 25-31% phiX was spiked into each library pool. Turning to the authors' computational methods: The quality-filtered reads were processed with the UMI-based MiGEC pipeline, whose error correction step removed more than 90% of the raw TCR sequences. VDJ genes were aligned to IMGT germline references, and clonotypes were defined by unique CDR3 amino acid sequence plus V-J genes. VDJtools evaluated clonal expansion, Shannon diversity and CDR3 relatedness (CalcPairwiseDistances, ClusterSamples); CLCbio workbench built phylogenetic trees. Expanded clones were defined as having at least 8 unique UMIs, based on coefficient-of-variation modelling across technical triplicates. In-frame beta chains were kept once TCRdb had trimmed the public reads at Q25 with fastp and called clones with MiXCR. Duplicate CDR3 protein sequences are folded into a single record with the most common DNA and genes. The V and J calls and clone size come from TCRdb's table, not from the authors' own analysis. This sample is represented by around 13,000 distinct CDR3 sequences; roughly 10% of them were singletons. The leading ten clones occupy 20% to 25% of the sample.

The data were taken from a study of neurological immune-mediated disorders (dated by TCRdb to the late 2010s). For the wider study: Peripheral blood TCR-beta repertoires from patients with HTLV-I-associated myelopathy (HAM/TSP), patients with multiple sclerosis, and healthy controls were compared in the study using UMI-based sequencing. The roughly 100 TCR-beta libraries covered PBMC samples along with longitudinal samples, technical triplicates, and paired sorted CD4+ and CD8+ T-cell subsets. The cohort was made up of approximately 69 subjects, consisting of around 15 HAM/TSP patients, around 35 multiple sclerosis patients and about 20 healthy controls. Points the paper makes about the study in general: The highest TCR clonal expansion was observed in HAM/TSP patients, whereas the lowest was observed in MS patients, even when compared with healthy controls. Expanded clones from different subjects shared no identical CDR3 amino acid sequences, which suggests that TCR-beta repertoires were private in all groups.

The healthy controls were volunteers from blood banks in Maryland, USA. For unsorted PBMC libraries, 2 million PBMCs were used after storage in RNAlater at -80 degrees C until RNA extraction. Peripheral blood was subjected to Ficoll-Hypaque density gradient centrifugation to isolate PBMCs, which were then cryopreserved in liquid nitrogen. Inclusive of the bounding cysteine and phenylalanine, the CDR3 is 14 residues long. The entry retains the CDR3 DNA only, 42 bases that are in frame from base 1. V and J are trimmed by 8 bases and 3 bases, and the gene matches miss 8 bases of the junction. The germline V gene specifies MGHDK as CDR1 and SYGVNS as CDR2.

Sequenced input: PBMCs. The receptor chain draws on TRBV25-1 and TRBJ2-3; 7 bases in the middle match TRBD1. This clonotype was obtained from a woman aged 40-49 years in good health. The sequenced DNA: TGTGCCAGCGAGAGAGGGACAGCGACAGATACGCAGTATTTT. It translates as CASERGTATDTQYF.